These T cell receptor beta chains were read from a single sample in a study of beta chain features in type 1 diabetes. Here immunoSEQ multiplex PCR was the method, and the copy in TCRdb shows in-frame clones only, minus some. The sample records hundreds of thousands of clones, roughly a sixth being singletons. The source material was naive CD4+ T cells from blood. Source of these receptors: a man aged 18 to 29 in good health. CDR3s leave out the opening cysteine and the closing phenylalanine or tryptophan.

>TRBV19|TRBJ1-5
PHPHGQGPAWNSNQPQH
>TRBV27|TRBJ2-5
ASSLRGAETQY
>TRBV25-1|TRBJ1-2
ASSAGGVYGYT
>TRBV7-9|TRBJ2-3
ASSLAGTGTPGTQY
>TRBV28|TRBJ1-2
ASSLARRGGLGGYT
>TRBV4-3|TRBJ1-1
ASSQVGPPGTEAF
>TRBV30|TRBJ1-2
AEPCRRNGYT
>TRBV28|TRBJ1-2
ASSLLGFGYT
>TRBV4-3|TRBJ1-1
ASSHGTGGNAF
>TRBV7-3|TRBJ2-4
ASSRDRENIQY
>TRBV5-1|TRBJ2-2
ASSPGDRGFTGELF
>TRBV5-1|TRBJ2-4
ASSVPVGGLAKNIQY
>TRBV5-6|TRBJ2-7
ASSLGQASSYEQY
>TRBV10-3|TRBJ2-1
AISEAGSSYNEQF
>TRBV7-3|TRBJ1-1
ASSLFLNTEAF
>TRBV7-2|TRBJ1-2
ASINLLVHGYT
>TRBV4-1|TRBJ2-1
ASSQVTGSGTF
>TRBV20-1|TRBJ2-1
SARTSGEQF
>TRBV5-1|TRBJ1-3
ASSWGPGTGASGNTIY
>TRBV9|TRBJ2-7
ASSPRHESSYEQY
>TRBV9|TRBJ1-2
ASSVEEAGWGYT
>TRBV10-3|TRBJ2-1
AITGTSGGYKF
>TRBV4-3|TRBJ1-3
ASSQASGSTGNTIY
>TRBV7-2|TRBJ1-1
ASSFGANTEAF
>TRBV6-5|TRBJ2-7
ASSLYRQNYEQY
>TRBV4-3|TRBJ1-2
ASSQEWDRAYGYT
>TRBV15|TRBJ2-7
ATSREGTGVYEQY
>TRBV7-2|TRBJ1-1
ASSPRDREAF
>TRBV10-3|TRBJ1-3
AISGQSRANTIY
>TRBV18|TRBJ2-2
ASSPLSPSGRFGELF
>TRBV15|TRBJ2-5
ATSRERRAETQY
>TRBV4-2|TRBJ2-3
ASSSRGTVADTQY
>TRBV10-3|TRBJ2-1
AISEFGGVIDEQF
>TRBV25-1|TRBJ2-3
ASSPGQGGRMY
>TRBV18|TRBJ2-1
ASSRDSGVREQF
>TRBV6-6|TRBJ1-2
ASSQRQGGYGYT
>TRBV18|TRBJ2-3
ASSPSPPNGASTDTQY
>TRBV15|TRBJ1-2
ATSKSRGSGYT
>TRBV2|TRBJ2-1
ASSYTGVGF
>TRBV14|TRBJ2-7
ASSRIQGDYEQY
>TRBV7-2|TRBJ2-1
ASSPPGAHNEQF